The text below deals with one T cell receptor (beta chain). Its antigen is currently unknown. The identical CDR3 is also encoded by other nucleotide sequences in the sample. Execution of the assay was at deep level. TCRdb's table, derived via immunoSEQ multiplex PCR, lists solely in-frame clones and lacks some. The data contain some 2 million clones, about 94% of them singletons. Terminally differentiated effector memory CD45RA+ cells were excluded from the naive CD8 cells, which were CD45RO-negative and positively selected for CCR7. Nashville, Tennessee was home to all donors, who were Caucasian adults. The data stem from a study of shared clonotypes between healthy human individuals. Broader study findings: Although depth was large, rarefaction showed that sequencing of the sorted subsets was incomplete. Estimated clonotype richness was generally higher in naive than memory subsets.

The sample was naive CD8+ T cells sorted from blood. This receptor was obtained from a man between 18 and 29 years old in good health.

CDR3 region: CASSSPYEQYF. CDR3 nucleotide sequence: TGTGCCAGCAGTTCGCCATACGAGCAGTACTTC. The gene calls are TRBV6-6 and TRBJ2-7; no clear D gene. V was trimmed by 4 bases and J by 4 bases, leaving 5 bases between them. Germline V lookup: CDR1 MNHNY, CDR2 SVGAGI (reference sequence). The CDR3 loop spans 11 amino acids.